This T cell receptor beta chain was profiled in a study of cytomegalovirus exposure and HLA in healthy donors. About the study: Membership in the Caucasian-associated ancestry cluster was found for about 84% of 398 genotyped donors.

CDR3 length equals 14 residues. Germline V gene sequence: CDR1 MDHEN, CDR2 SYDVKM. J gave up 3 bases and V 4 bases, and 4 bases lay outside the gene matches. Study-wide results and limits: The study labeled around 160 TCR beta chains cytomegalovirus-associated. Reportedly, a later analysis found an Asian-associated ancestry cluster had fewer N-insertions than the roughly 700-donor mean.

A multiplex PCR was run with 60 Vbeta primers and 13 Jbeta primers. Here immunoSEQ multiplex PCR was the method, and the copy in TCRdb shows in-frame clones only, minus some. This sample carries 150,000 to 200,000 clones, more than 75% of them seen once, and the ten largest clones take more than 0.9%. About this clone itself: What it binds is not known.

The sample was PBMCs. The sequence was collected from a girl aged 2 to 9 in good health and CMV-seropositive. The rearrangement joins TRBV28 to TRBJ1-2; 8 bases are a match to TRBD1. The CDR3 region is CASSSTGGDYGYTF. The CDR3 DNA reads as TGTGCCAGCAGTTCTACAGGGGGGGACTATGGCTACACCTTC.